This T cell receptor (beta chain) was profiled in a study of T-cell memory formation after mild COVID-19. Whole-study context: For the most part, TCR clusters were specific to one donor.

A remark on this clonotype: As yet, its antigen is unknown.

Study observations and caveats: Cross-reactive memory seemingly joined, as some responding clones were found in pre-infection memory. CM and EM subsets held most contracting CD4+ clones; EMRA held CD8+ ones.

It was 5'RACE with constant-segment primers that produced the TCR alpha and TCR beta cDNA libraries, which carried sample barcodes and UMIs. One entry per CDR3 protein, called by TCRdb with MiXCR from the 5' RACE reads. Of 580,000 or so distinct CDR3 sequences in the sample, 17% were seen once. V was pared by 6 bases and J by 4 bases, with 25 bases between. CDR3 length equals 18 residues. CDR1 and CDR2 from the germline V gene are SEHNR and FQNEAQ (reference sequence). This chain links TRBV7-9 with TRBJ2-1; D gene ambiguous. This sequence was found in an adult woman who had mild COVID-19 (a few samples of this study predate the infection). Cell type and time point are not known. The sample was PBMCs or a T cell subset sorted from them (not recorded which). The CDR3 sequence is CASSSDRVSDHGYNEQFF. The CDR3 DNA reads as TGTGCCAGCAGTTCGGATCGTGTTTCGGACCATGGGTACAATGAGCAGTTCTTC.